These T cell receptor beta chains were read from a single sample in a study of blood T cells in healthy people across ages. TCRdb reprocessed the 5' RACE reads via MiXCR and lists one record per CDR3 protein. The repertoire consists of 800,000 to 950,000 distinct CDR3 sequences, with about 27% occurring once and the leading ten covering about 10%. The data were also submitted as part of a second study, on T cells of mothers and their children.

The sample comprised blood. These receptors all come from a woman between 40 and 55 years old in good health. Each CDR3 is given with its conserved first and last residue. Each record gives: J gene, clone size, V gene, D gene, CDR3 DNA, CDR3 protein. A D gene is named only where the DNA matches it firmly. Some rows mark clone size as missing; the rest say once, few, many or name a class of expanded clone.

TRBJ2-1 | . | TRBV20-1 | TRBD2 | TGCAGTGCTGAAGGACTAGTGGGGGGCAATGAGCAGTTCTTC | CSAEGLVGGNEQFF
TRBJ2-2 | few | TRBV9 | . | TGTGCCAGCAGCGTAGAAGGATTAGGGGCCTACACCGGGGAGCTGTTTTTT | CASSVEGLGAYTGELFF
TRBJ2-4 | many | TRBV15 | . | TGTGCCACCAGCGGTGGACAGTGGGTTGGCAAAAACATTCAGTACTTC | CATSGGQWVGKNIQYF
TRBJ2-3 | . | TRBV5-1 | . | TGCGCCAGCAGAACCAGCGGAGACACAGATACGCAGTATTTT | CASRTSGDTDTQYF
TRBJ1-2 | . | TRBV29-1 | . | TGCAGCGTTGGGACATTGTTTGGCTATGGCTACACCTTC | CSVGTLFGYGYTF
TRBJ1-2 | many | TRBV18 | . | TGTGCCAGCTCAACGGGCGGGATACCCTATGGCTACACCTTC | CASSTGGIPYGYTF
TRBJ2-7 | many | TRBV7-9 | TRBD2 | TGTGCCAGCAGGCTAGCGGGTTACGAGCAGTACTTC | CASRLAGYEQYF
TRBJ2-7 | once | TRBV20-1 | . | TGCAGTGCTTCTGACCAGGGGTCCTACAATGAGCAGTACTTC | CSASDQGSYNEQYF
TRBJ1-2 | few | TRBV10-3 | TRBD1 | TGTGCCATCAGTGAGGAGACAGGGTATGGCTACACCTTC | CAISEETGYGYTF
TRBJ2-3 | . | TRBV7-2 | . | TGTGCCAGCAGCCCCGGGGGAGGGGGACAGAGAATGGGACCTACAGATACGCAGTATTTT | CASSPGGGGQRMGPTDTQYF
TRBJ2-3 | . | TRBV5-1 | TRBD2 | TGCGCCAGCAGCTTGGAGGGACTAGCGGGGAGCACAGATACGCAGTATTTT | CASSLEGLAGSTDTQYF
TRBJ1-1 | . | TRBV5-5 | TRBD1 | TGTGCCAGCAGCTTCGGGACAGGGGGTAATGAAGCTTTCTTT | CASSFGTGGNEAFF
TRBJ2-3 | few | TRBV12-3/TRBV12-4 | . | TGTGCCAGCAGCTTAGCCAGGGTTGATACGCAGTATTTT | CASSLARVDTQYF
TRBJ1-2 | few | TRBV12-3/TRBV12-4 | . | TGTGCCAGCAGTTTAGAGGCCAGGGAAGCTGGCTACACCTTC | CASSLEAREAGYTF
TRBJ2-7 | . | TRBV20-1 | TRBD1 | TGCAGTGCTAGTTCCGGGACAGGGATTTCCTACGAGCAGTACTTC | CSASSGTGISYEQYF
TRBJ2-7 | few | TRBV28 | . | TGTGCCAGCAGTAACCGGGACAGAGGGGGGTCCAAGTACGAGCAGTACTTC | CASSNRDRGGSKYEQYF
TRBJ2-3 | few | TRBV9 | . | TGTGCCAGCAGCGTAGGCGGTGGAGCGGGTTCGCCCTCAGATACGCAGTATTTT | CASSVGGGAGSPSDTQYF
TRBJ2-3 | . | TRBV5-1 | TRBD2 | TGCGCCAGCAGCTTGGCCGGGGCGGGGGGTAGCACAGATACGCAGTATTTT | CASSLAGAGGSTDTQYF
TRBJ2-5 | . | TRBV7-8 | . | TGTGCCAGCAGCTTAGTTTTTCTTGGGGCGGAGACCCAGTACTTC | CASSLVFLGAETQYF
TRBJ2-7 | many | TRBV7-6 | TRBD1 | TGTGCCAGCAGCTTAATGGGACAGGGGGTAAGCGAGCAGTACTTC | CASSLMGQGVSEQYF
TRBJ1-2 | . | TRBV28 | TRBD1 | TGTGCCAGCAGGTGGGGACAGGGTTCCTATGGCTACACCTTC | CASRWGQGSYGYTF
TRBJ2-5 | . | TRBV7-9 | TRBD1 | TGTGCCAGCGGCGCCACAGGGGGGATACAAGAGACCCAGTACTTC | CASGATGGIQETQYF
TRBJ2-7 | few | TRBV14 | . | TGTGCCAGCAGCCAAGTGGTCGGGGGGCGAGTCTCCTACGAGCAGTACTTC | CASSQVVGGRVSYEQYF
TRBJ2-7 | many | TRBV10-3 | . | TGTGCCATCGGGGACCGGTCCTACGAGCAGTACTTC | CAIGDRSYEQYF
TRBJ2-3 | many | TRBV6-5 | TRBD2 | TGTGCCAGCAGTTACTCGAGTAGCTGGGTTGGGGGGGCAGATACGCAGTATTTT | CASSYSSSWVGGADTQYF
TRBJ1-6 | . | TRBV27 | . | TGTGCCAGCAGGAATTCAAACACAGTTAATTCACCCCTCCACTTT | CASRNSNTVNSPLHF
TRBJ2-3 | . | TRBV5-1 | . | TGCGCCAGCACCCCCATGGGCTCCACAGATACGCAGTATTTT | CASTPMGSTDTQYF
TRBJ2-7 | many | TRBV29-1 | . | TGCAGCGTTGTCGTGCAGACCTCCTACGAGCAGTACTTC | CSVVVQTSYEQYF
TRBJ1-4 | few | TRBV5-1 | . | TGCGCCAGCAGCTTGATAGTAGGTGAAAAACTGTTTTTT | CASSLIVGEKLFF
TRBJ2-7 | . | TRBV19 | . | TGTGCCAGTAGTATTGCAGAGAGCTCCTACGAGCAGTACTTC | CASSIAESSYEQYF
TRBJ2-7 | many | TRBV13 | . | TGTGCCAGCAGCTTCACAGACTACGAGCAGTACTTC | CASSFTDYEQYF
TRBJ1-5 | . | TRBV7-2 | . | TGTGCCAGCAGCGTCACGGGGGTTAGCAATCAGCCCCAGCATTTT | CASSVTGVSNQPQHF
TRBJ1-5 | few | TRBV4-1 | TRBD1 | TGCGCCAGCAGCCAAGAAGGGCCGGGACAGTCCAGCAATCAGCCCCAGCATTTT | CASSQEGPGQSSNQPQHF
TRBJ2-1 | many | TRBV6-6 | . | TGTGCCAGCAGCCCCCGGGACCACTCCTACAATGAGCAGTTCTTC | CASSPRDHSYNEQFF
TRBJ2-3 | . | TRBV7-3 | . | TGTGCCAGCAGCTTAGGGCCGGGCAGGGGCGGGCTAGCCCGCAATAGGCCAGATACGCAGTATTTT | CASSLGPGRGGLARNRPDTQYF
TRBJ1-5 | . | TRBV2 | . | TGTGCCAGCAGTGAAGCCCTACAGGGTAGCAATCAGCCCCAGCATTTT | CASSEALQGSNQPQHF
TRBJ2-3 | few | TRBV12-3/TRBV12-4 | . | TGTGCCAGCAGTTTTGCAGACAGGGAGGCAGATACGCAGTATTTT | CASSFADREADTQYF
TRBJ2-5 | few | TRBV20-1 | . | TGCAGTGCTAGTCGGACCAAAGAGACCCAGTACTTC | CSASRTKETQYF
TRBJ2-5 | many | TRBV24-1 | TRBD1 | TGTGCCACCAGTGCAAAGACAGGGCCCCAAGAGACCCAGTACTTC | CATSAKTGPQETQYF
TRBJ2-2 | . | TRBV5-1 | . | TGCGCCAGCAGCTTGTGGCGGGGAACCGGGGAGCTGTTTTTT | CASSLWRGTGELFF
TRBJ1-2 | . | TRBV28 | . | TGTGCCAGCAGTTCCCAGGGAATTGACACCTTC | CASSSQGIDTF
TRBJ2-4 | . | TRBV6-1 | TRBD2 | TGTGCCAGCAGTGAAGTATGGGGGAGGGAAAACATTCAGTACTTC | CASSEVWGRENIQYF
TRBJ2-6 | . | TRBV3-1 | . | TGTGCCAGCAGCCAGTCTCTCTCTGGGGCCAACGTCCTGACTTTC | CASSQSLSGANVLTF
TRBJ2-1 | few | TRBV25-1 | TRBD2 | TGTGCCAGCAGTGAATCCCCGCTAGCGGGGTACAATGAGCAGTTCTTC | CASSESPLAGYNEQFF
TRBJ2-3 | once | TRBV12-3/TRBV12-4 | . | TGTGCCAGCATGAAGGGAGACTCGCAGTATTTT | CASMKGDSQYF
TRBJ2-5 | many | TRBV5-6 | . | TGTGCCAGCAGCTTGGTGGGGATAGGGATCCAAGAGACCCAGTACTTC | CASSLVGIGIQETQYF
TRBJ1-1 | . | TRBV27 | TRBD1 | TGTGCCAGCAGTTTGAGGACAGGGCCGAGCACTGAAGCTTTCTTT | CASSLRTGPSTEAFF